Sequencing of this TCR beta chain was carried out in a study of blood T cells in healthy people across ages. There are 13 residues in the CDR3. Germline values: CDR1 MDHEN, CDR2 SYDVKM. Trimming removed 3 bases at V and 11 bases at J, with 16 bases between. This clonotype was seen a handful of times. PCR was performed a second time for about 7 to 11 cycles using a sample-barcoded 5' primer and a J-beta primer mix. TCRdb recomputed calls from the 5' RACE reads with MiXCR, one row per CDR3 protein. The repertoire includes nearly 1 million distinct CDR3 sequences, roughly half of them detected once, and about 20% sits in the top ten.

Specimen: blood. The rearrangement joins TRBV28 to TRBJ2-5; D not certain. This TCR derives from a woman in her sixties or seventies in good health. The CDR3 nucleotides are TGTGCCAGCAGTTTTCCCCCGTACGCGCAGCAGTACTTC. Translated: CASSFPPYAQQYF.